Presented here are 24 T cell receptor beta chains from one specimen sequenced in a study of cytomegalovirus exposure and HLA in healthy donors. The PCR had 60 Vbeta and 13 Jbeta primers. The method was immunoSEQ multiplex PCR; TCRdb's version includes in-frame clones alone and lacks a portion of them. This table has 160,000 or so clones, roughly 80% appearing once. Source material: PBMCs. Receptors were obtained from a man aged 50 to 60 in good health and CMV-seropositive.

The J gene is TRBJ1-1, the V gene TRBV27; D not resolved. CDR3 length: 13 residues. Germline-derived CDR1 and CDR2 are MNHEY and SMNVEV (reference sequence). Trimming stripped 6 bases from V and 0 bases from J, with 8 bases between. CDR3 nucleotide sequence: TGTGCCAGCAGCCCGACACTGAACACTGAAGCTTTCTTT. It specifies CASSPTLNTEAFF.

The chain joins TRBV4-2 to TRBJ1-2; TRBD1 might be the D (6 bases). The CDR3 runs to 13 residues. The V end lost 1 base, the J end lost 8 bases, and 11 bases lay between the germline ends. Germline CDR1 and CDR2: LGHNA and YNFKEQ. In DNA form, the CDR3 reads TGTGCCAGCAGCCAAGTTGAGGGGGAGGGCTACACCTTC. It is translated as CASSQVEGEGYTF.

CDR3: CASRATITGNTIYF. CDR3 nucleotides: TGTGCCAGCAGAGCGACTATAACTGGAAACACCATATATTTT. The rearrangement links TRBV28 to TRBJ1-3; D gene ambiguous. Trimming stripped 6 bases from V and 2 bases from J, with 11 bases between. Per the germline V gene, CDR1 is MDHEN and CDR2 is SYDVKM. The CDR3 is 14 amino acids.

The genes are TRBV7-9 and TRBJ2-7; tentative D call: TRBD1 (5 bases). V was pared by 6 bases and J by 0 bases, with 9 bases between. The CDR3 is 13 amino acids. Germline-derived CDR1 and CDR2 are SEHNR and FQNEAQ (reference sequence). The CDR3 DNA is TGTGCCAGCAGACCCAGGGACTCCTACGAGCAGTACTTC. Residues: CASRPRDSYEQYF.

V and J are TRBV6-1 and TRBJ2-7; 9 nucleotides agree with TRBD1. Trimming at V came to 7 bases and at J to 3 bases, leaving 7 bases not matched to a gene. Looked up from germline, CDR1 is MNHNS and CDR2 is SASEGT. The CDR3 covers 14 residues. The CDR3 nucleotides read TGTGCCAGCAAAGCCGGGACAGGGCACTACGAGCAGTACTTC. It codes for CASKAGTGHYEQYF.

This clone appeared a single time. The gene calls are TRBV30 and TRBJ2-2; possibly TRBD2 for D (5 bases). Germline values: CDR1 GTSNPN, CDR2 SVGIG (reference sequence). V lost 8 bases and J lost 1, with 11 bases in between. CDR3 length: 13 amino acids. CDR3 region: CALGRVNTGELFF. The CDR3 DNA follows: TGTGCCCTCGGGCGGGTGAACACCGGGGAGCTGTTTTTT.

The chain couples TRBV6-1 to TRBJ2-1, with 9 bases lining up with TRBD2. The J segment lost 0 bases and the V segment lost 4 bases, leaving 7 bases of the junction unmatched. CDR3 size: 17 residues. Germline CDR1 reads MNHNS; CDR2 reads SASEGT. The CDR3 loop is CASSAPSGASSYNEQFF. The CDR3 bases are TGTGCCAGCAGTGCCCCTAGCGGGGCGAGCTCCTACAATGAGCAGTTCTTC.

The chain uses TRBV9 and TRBJ2-2; 9 bases agree with TRBD2. Germline assignment: CDR1 SGDLS and CDR2 YYNGEE. This CDR3 region has 16 residues. The V gene end was trimmed by 0 bases and the J gene end by 4 bases; junction bases not matched to a gene: 4. CDR3 region: CASSVGLAGTTGELFF. As DNA, the CDR3 is TGTGCCAGCAGCGTAGGGCTAGCGGGAACCACCGGGGAGCTGTTTTTT.

V is TRBV7-9 and J is TRBJ2-2; 14 bases are shared with TRBD2. The junction had 7 bases not matched to a gene; V was cut back by 0 bases and J by 7 bases. The CDR3 extends over 18 amino acids. From germline, CDR1 is SEHNR and CDR2 FQNEAQ (reference sequence). CDR3 sequence: CASSLAAGLAGVVGELFF. The CDR3 nucleotides read TGTGCCAGCAGCTTAGCCGCGGGACTAGCGGGAGTGGTCGGGGAGCTGTTTTTT.

The DNA of the CDR3 is TGCAGCGTTCCTGGACAGGGGCTCTACGAGCAGTACTTC. It encodes CSVPGQGLYEQYF. This chain uses TRBV29-1 with TRBJ2-7, with 9 bases fitting TRBD1. CDR1 and CDR2 from the germline V gene are SQVTM and ANQGSEA. The length of the CDR3 is 13 residues. V lost 5 bases and J lost 3; bases outside the gene matches: 5.

The CDR3 spells CASSLSGGRYNEQFF. The CDR3 DNA follows: TGTGCCAGCAGCTTAAGCGGGGGCCGATACAATGAGCAGTTCTTC. This sequence joins TRBV7-3 and TRBJ2-1; a possible D gene is TRBD2 (7 bases). V lost 1 base and J lost 4, with 11 bases in between. Germline V gene lookup returns CDR1 SGHTA and CDR2 FQGTGA. The CDR3 loop spans 15 amino acids.

The CDR3 protein is CAWSSGMGTEAFF. The CDR3 DNA reads as TGTGCCTGGAGTTCAGGTATGGGCACTGAAGCTTTCTTT. The chain employs TRBV30 and TRBJ1-1, with unresolved D. Per germline, CDR1 GTSNPN and CDR2 SVGIG (reference sequence). The V and J ends lost 2 bases and 4 bases respectively, with 11 bases between them. The CDR3 is made up of 13 amino acids.

The rearrangement joins TRBV4-3 to TRBJ2-5; 9 positions agree with TRBD1. The tail of the sequence fits TRBJ2-7 better, so the J call may be wrong. Germline lookup yields CDR1 LGHNA and CDR2 YSLEER. The CDR3 is made up of 15 amino acids. The DNA of the CDR3 is TGCGCCAGCAGCCAAGTGGCGGGACAGGGCTACGAGCAGTACTTC. Translated: CASSQVAGQGYEQYF.

V is TRBV5-3 and J is TRBJ2-1, with 10 bases lining up with TRBD2. TRBV5-3 counts as an open reading frame of uncertain function. After removal of 0 bases from V and 5 bases from J, the junction contained 2 bases not matched to a gene. The CDR3 is made up of 15 amino acids. CDR3 sequence (DNA): TGTGCCAGAAGCTTGGCTAGCGGGGGCCACAATGAGCAGTTCTTC. This translates into CARSLASGGHNEQFF.

V usage is TRBV28 and J usage is TRBJ1-2; 8 positions match TRBD1. Germline V CDR1 and CDR2: MDHEN, SYDVKM. CDR3 length: 13 amino acids. V dropped 5 bases and J dropped 10; count of bases not matched to a gene: 9. The CDR3 sequence: CASSLTGGSVYTF. In DNA, the CDR3 is TGTGCCAGCAGTCTCACAGGGGGGAGCGTCTACACCTTC.

The CDR3 is CASSQGQGPSWEQYF. The DNA for the CDR3 is TGTGCCAGCAGCCAGGGACAGGGGCCATCTTGGGAGCAGTACTTC. The chain is built from TRBV7-3 and TRBJ2-7; TRBD1 matches 10 bases. CDR1 and CDR2 from the germline V gene are SGHTA and FQGTGA. This CDR3 is 15 amino acids long. V shed 5 bases and J 7 bases; nucleotides not matched to a gene: 11. Full variable domain (rest looked up from reference TRBV7-3 and TRBJ2-7): GAGVSQTPSNKVTEKGKYVELRCDPISGHTALYWYRQSLGQGPEFLIYFQGTGAADDSGLPNDRFFAVRPEGSVSTLKIQRTERGDSAVYLCASSQGQGPSWEQYFGPGTRLTVT.

The chain uses TRBV5-1 and TRBJ1-1; 7 nucleotides match TRBD1. Unmatched junction bases numbered 10, after V lost 7 bases and J lost 4 bases. There are 14 residues in the CDR3. Germline CDR1 is SGHRS and CDR2 is YFSETQ. The CDR3 loop reads CASGQGHRGTEAFF. CDR3 nucleotides: TGCGCCAGCGGGCAGGGCCACAGGGGCACTGAAGCTTTCTTT.

The chain employs TRBV10-3 and TRBJ1-4; TRBD1 matches 7 bases. There are 13 residues in the CDR3. Germline V CDR1 and CDR2: ENHRY, SYGVKD. Germline trimming cut 10 bases from V and 7 bases from J; bases unmatched to any gene: 9. CDR3 sequence reads: CATRGPGIEKLFF. CDR3 in DNA: TGTGCCACTAGGGGGCCTGGGATTGAAAAACTGTTTTTT.

The chain combines TRBV18 with TRBJ1-1; 9 bases agree with TRBD1. Germline lookup yields CDR1 KGHSH and CDR2 LQKENI. Trimming at V came to 3 bases and at J to 3 bases, leaving 8 bases not matched to a gene. CDR3 length equals 16 residues. This CDR3 reads CASSPGQGPHHTEAFF. CDR3 DNA sequence: TGTGCCAGCTCACCGGGACAGGGACCACACCACACTGAAGCTTTCTTT.

The V call is TRBV2, the J call TRBJ1-1; D is possibly TRBD1 (5 bases). Trimming pared 4 bases from V and 1 base from J, leaving 13 bases between. The germline V gene encodes CDR1 SNHLY and CDR2 FYNNEI. This CDR3 has 15 amino acids. CDR3 bases: TGTGCCAGCAGTGGGGAGGCAGGGTGGAACACTGAAGCTTTCTTT. Translated: CASSGEAGWNTEAFF.

The chain couples TRBV25-1 to TRBJ2-3, with TRBD2 matching over 7 bases. CDR1 is MGHDK and CDR2 is SYGVNS in the germline V gene. The CDR3 runs 14 residues. The trim removed 6 bases at V and 3 bases at J, leaving 6 bases unmatched. Written as DNA, the CDR3 is TGTGCCAGCAGAGACGAACTAGCGACAGATACGCAGTATTTT. Translation: CASRDELATDTQYF.

This clone was seen a single time. The CDR3 reads CASSAPSAADTQYF. CDR3 nucleotides: TGTGCCAGCAGCGCCCCTAGCGCGGCAGATACGCAGTATTTT. V and J are TRBV9 and TRBJ2-3; possibly TRBD2 for D (6 bases). Germline V gene lookup returns CDR1 SGDLS and CDR2 YYNGEE. The CDR3 runs to 14 residues. Trimming left V 3 bases short and J 4 bases short, with 12 bases between.

This clone showed up just once. This chain uses TRBV30 with TRBJ1-2; D gene uncertain. Germline CDR1 reads GTSNPN; CDR2 reads SVGIG (reference sequence). Deletions cut 4 bases from V and 8 bases from J, with 8 bases between. CDR3 length: 10 amino acids. The CDR3 DNA reads TGTGCCTGGAACCGGGGAGGCTACACCTTC. Amino acids: CAWNRGGYTF.

DNA for the CDR3: TGTGCCAGCAGCCCTCTGAGGGGGCGGACGAGCTATGGCTACACCTTC. Protein: CASSPLRGRTSYGYTF. This rearrangement joins TRBV7-9 to TRBJ1-2, with 7 positions matching TRBD1. V was clipped by 5 bases and J by 4 bases; unmatched bases: 13. Germline V gene sequence: CDR1 SEHNR, CDR2 FQNEAQ (reference sequence). The length of the CDR3 is 16 residues.